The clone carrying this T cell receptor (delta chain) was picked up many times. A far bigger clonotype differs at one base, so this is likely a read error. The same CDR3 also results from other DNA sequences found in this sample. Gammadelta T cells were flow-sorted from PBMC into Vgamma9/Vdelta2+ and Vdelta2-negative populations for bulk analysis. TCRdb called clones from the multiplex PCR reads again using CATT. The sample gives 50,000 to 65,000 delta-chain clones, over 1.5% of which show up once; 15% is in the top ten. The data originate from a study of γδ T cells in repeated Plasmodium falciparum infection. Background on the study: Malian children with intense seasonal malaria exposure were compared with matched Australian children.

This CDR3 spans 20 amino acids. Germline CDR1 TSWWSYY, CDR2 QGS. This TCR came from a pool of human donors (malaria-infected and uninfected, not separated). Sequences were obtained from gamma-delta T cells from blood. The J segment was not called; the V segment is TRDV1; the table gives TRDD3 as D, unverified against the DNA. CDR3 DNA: TGTGCTCTTGGGGCTCCATTTTCCTACTTACACTGGGGGGCCACTGTTAAGCTCATCTTT. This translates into CALGAPFSYLHWGATVKLIF.